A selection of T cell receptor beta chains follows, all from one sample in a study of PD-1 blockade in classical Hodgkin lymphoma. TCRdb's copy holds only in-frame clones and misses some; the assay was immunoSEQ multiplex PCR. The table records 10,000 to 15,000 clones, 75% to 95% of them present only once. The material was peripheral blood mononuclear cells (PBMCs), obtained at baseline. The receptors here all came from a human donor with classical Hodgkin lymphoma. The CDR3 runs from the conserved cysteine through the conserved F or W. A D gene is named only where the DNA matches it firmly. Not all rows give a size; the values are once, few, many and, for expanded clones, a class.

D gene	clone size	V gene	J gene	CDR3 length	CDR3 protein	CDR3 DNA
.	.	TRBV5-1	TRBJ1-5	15	CASSLTGDSNQPQHF	TGCGCCAGCAGCTTGACCGGGGATAGCAATCAGCCCCAGCATTTT
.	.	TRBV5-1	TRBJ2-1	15	CASSSDRSSYNEQFF	TGCGCCAGCAGTAGTGACAGGAGCTCCTACAATGAGCAGTTCTTC
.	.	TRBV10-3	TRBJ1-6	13	CAISGQYNSPLHF	TGTGCCATCAGCGGACAGTATAATTCACCCCTCCACTTT
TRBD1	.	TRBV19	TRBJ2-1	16	CASSISRGGAYNEQFF	TGTGCCAGTAGTATCTCACGAGGGGGCGCCTACAATGAGCAGTTCTTC
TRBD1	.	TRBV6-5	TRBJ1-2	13	CASSGQGAEGYTF	TGTGCCAGCAGTGGACAGGGGGCGGAGGGCTACACCTTC
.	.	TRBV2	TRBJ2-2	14	CASSARSGTGELFF	TGTGCCAGCAGTGCTCGGTCGGGAACCGGGGAGCTGTTTTTT
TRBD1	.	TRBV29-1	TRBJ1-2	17	CSVVREPGDRGGYGYTF	TGCAGCGTTGTTAGGGAACCCGGGGACAGGGGAGGTTATGGCTACACCTTC
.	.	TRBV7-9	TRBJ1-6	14	CASSPIVGNSPLHF	TGTGCCAGCAGCCCAATAGTAGGGAATTCACCCCTCCACTTT
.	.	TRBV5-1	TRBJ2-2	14	CASSPVTGTGELFF	TGCGCCAGCAGCCCTGTGACCGGCACCGGGGAGCTGTTTTTT
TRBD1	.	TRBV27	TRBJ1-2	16	CASRRWADRGSYGYTF	TGTGCCAGCAGACGGTGGGCGGACAGGGGCTCCTATGGCTACACCTTC
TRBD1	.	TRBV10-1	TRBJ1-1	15	CASSDPAGGVPEAFF	TGCGCCAGCAGTGATCCGGCAGGGGGCGTCCCTGAAGCTTTCTTT
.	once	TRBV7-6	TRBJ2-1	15	CASSLERGAYNEQFF	TGTGCCAGCAGCTTAGAACGGGGAGCCTACAATGAGCAGTTCTTC
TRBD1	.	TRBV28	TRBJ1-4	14	CASSLPGTGEKLFF	TGTGCCAGCAGTTTACCCGGGACAGGTGAAAAACTGTTTTTT
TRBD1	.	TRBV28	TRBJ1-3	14	CASSRTGAGNTIYF	TGTGCCAGCAGCCGGACAGGAGCTGGAAACACCATATATTTT
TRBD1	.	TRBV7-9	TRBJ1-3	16	CASSWLGTGSGNTIYF	TGTGCCAGCAGCTGGTTGGGGACAGGGTCTGGAAACACCATATATTTT
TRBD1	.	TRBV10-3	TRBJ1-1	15	CAISPRDRIGTEAFF	TGTGCCATCAGTCCCCGGGACAGAATAGGAACTGAAGCTTTCTTT
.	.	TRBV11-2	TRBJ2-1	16	CASSSQLGRSYNEQFF	TGTGCCAGCAGCTCACAGCTGGGCCGCTCCTACAATGAGCAGTTCTTC